What follows are 5 T cell receptor beta chains derived from one specimen sequenced in a study of blood T cell repertoires in COVID-19. Profiling relied on immunoSEQ multiplex PCR, and the TCRdb table lists in-frame clones only, not all of them. The sample has under 200,000 clones; around nine tenths are singletons. Material for sequencing was peripheral blood. The receptors here all came from a man between 18 and 29 years old with active or convalescent COVID-19.

This clone appeared once. The J gene is TRBJ2-7, the V gene TRBV18, with 7 bases lining up with TRBD2. Germline CDR1 reads KGHSH; CDR2 reads LQKENI. This CDR3 has 12 residues. V lost 6 bases to trimming and J lost 5 bases; unmatched junction nucleotides: 4. The CDR3 nucleotides read TGTGCCAGCTCCCCTAGCGGAGACGAGCAGTACTTC. This encodes CASSPSGDEQYF.

CDR3 amino acids: CATSRGTRGETQYF. As DNA, the CDR3 is TGTGCCACCAGCAGAGGAACCAGGGGAGAGACCCAGTACTTC. V gene TRBV15 combines with J gene TRBJ2-5, with D possibly TRBD1 on 6 matching bases. Between the trimmed V and J ends, which lost 1 base and 4 bases, there was a span of 10 bases. The CDR3 covers 14 residues. Germline CDR1 is LNHNV and CDR2 is YYDKDF (reference sequence).

The DNA for the CDR3 is TGTGCCAGCAGGGGGGGGGACGAGCAGTACTTC. Translated, it gives CASRGGDEQYF. The rearrangement links TRBV12-3 or TRBV12-4 to TRBJ2-7, with 7 bases aligning to TRBD2. With 6 bases clipped from V and 5 bases from J, the junction kept 1 base outside the gene matches. CDR3 size: 11 residues.

The chain combines TRBV28 with TRBJ2-2; possibly TRBD1 or TRBD2 for D (9 bases each). Germline values: CDR1 MDHEN, CDR2 SYDVKM. The CDR3 contains 15 residues. Trimming took 7 bases from V and 13 from J, leaving 25 bases between them. In nucleotides, the CDR3 is TGTGCCAGCAATTCGGGACAGGGAGAGACTAGCGGGCTGTTTTTT. As protein: CASNSGQGETSGLFF.

V is TRBV28 and J is TRBJ2-2; 8 positions agree with TRBD1. Germline V gene data show CDR1 as MDHEN and CDR2 as SYDVKM. V trimming: 4 bases; J trimming: 2 bases; junction bases outside the gene matches: 15. The CDR3 is 19 amino acids. CDR3 protein: CASSYPGVFDRGNTGELFF. CDR3 nucleotides: TGTGCCAGCAGTTACCCTGGGGTTTTTGACAGGGGCAACACCGGGGAGCTGTTTTTT.